This T cell receptor (beta chain) was retrieved from a study of control samples from healthy donors and cancer patients. Clones were read by immunoSEQ multiplex PCR, and TCRdb kept only the in-frame ones, dropping some. Here the sample spans approximately 120,000 clones, roughly 90% being singletons. Germline CDR1 and CDR2: LGHNT and FRNRAP. V was trimmed by 6 bases and J by 0 bases, leaving 7 bases between them. This CDR3 spans 13 amino acids. This TCR derives from a woman aged 45-65 years in good health. Sequencing input: blood. The J gene is TRBJ2-3, the V gene TRBV12-5; maybe TRBD2 (5 bases). CDR3: CASGRASTDTQYF. CDR3 nucleotides: TGTGCTAGTGGGAGGGCCAGCACAGATACGCAGTATTTT.